The sequence of this T cell receptor (beta chain) was determined in a study of T cells in Graves' hyperthyroidism and ophthalmopathy. Regarding the study as a whole: Patients with ophthalmopathy were separated from those with stable hyperthyroidism by a 13 V-J model.

The CDR3 extends over 13 amino acids. J was trimmed by 5 bases and V by 6 bases; bases with no gene match: 7. Germline V gives CDR1 DFQATT, CDR2 SNEGSKA (reference sequence). Note on this clonotype: Antigen specificity is unknown.

If no ophthalmopathy progression occurred within 18 months, Graves' hyperthyroidism was stable. Recently diagnosed hyperthyroidism of less than 2 months' duration affected patients aged 18 to 65. Amplified TCR beta CDR3 regions came from RNA transcripts. The TCR CDR3 was amplified in a first-round RT-PCR using the HTBI primer set. In TCRdb, the multiplex PCR reads were re-called with MiXCR into one record per CDR3 protein. The sample holds 500,000 to 600,000 distinct CDR3 sequences, 46% seen once. The rearrangement uses TRBV20-1 and TRBJ2-5; 9 positions agree with TRBD2. Sequencing was done on a sample of peripheral blood or thyroid tissue (not recorded which). The sequence came from a woman aged 18-29 years with Graves' hyperthyroidism. The CDR3 DNA reads TGCAGTGCCGGGGCTAGCGGGACGGAGACCCAGTACTTC. Protein: CSAGASGTETQYF.